This T cell receptor beta chain was profiled in a study of T cell repertoires in cytomegalovirus infection. Overall study: Signatures in public TCR beta sequences pointed to both CMV infection and matching HLA type. Study-level findings and limits: Clonotypes of TCR beta that were HLA-C-restricted and CMV-specific dominated the ex vivo response. Carriage of CMV together with the relevant HLA was identifiable through cumulative public TCR beta family frequency.

TCRdb fed the reads into MiXCR, producing one record per CDR3 protein. The sample lists about 740,000 distinct CDR3 sequences, 35% to 45% occurring once. V lost 5 bases to trimming and J lost 1 base, with 13 bases between them. The germline CDR1 and CDR2 sequences are MGHRA and YSYEKL. The CDR3 sequence is 15 residues long. This clonotype has a handful of counts. The antigen remains unidentified. The chain couples TRBV4-1 to TRBJ2-3, with D unclear. The source is a human donor in good health (CMV status not recorded). Some clones in this sample may be carry-over from other donors' samples. The sequenced sample consisted of PBMCs. The CDR3 sequence is CASSVFDRGTDTQYF. The CDR3 DNA reads as TGCGCCAGCAGCGTTTTTGACCGAGGCACAGATACGCAGTATTTT.